The T cell receptor beta chain described here comes from a study of T-cell reconstitution after alpha-beta-depleted transplantation in children. It was with unique molecular identifiers that the TCRbeta library was prepared. TCRdb redid the calling of the PCR reads with MiXCR, one entry per CDR3 protein. This sample has under 20,000 distinct CDR3 sequences, with over 10% found just once. In its sample, this clonotype was seen many times. Germline V gene sequence: CDR1 DFQATT, CDR2 SNEGSKA (reference sequence). With 6 bases clipped from V and 0 bases from J, the junction kept 13 bases outside the gene matches. This CDR3 region has 16 residues.

This TCR was sampled from a female patient aged 2-10 years who had a stem cell transplant for congenital amegakaryocytic thrombocytopenia, so the T cells may come from the graft donor. The genes are TRBV20-1 and TRBJ1-1, with 7 bases lining up with TRBD1. The sample consisted of PBMCs, mostly from graft donor cells, taken 60 days after TCRalphabeta/CD19-depleted stem cell transplant. CDR3 sequence (DNA): TGCAGTGCCGATATACCGGGACAGCCCATGAACACTGAAGCTTTCTTT. Its protein product is CSADIPGQPMNTEAFF.